The clone carrying this T cell receptor (beta chain) has only one observation. TCRdb reanalysed the reads using MiXCR and keeps one entry per CDR3 protein. The sample holds around 190,000 distinct CDR3 sequences; over 13% are singletons and the top ten take 25% to 30%. The data derive from a study of T cell repertoires in cytomegalovirus infection. Trimming took off 1 base at V and 5 bases at J, with 5 bases between the two ends. The CDR3 totals 12 residues. In germline, CDR1 is SGHDN, CDR2 FVKESK. The sequence was obtained from a human donor in good health (CMV status not recorded). Some clones in this sample may be carry-over from other donors' samples. Sequences were obtained from PBMCs. V gene TRBV14 combines with J gene TRBJ2-5; unclear D gene. CDR3 residues: CASSQVRETQYF. Written as DNA, the CDR3 is TGTGCCAGCAGCCAAGTTCGGGAGACCCAGTACTTC.